Listed below are T cell receptor beta chains from one sample, sequenced in a study of blood T cell repertoires in COVID-19. Libraries were prepared by immunoSEQ multiplex PCR; TCRdb keeps only in-frame clonotypes and omits some of them. The data contain more than 250,000 clones, around nine tenths of them singletons. Sequenced sample: PBMCs or T cells enriched from blood (not recorded which). The receptors derive from a woman younger than 30 who had recovered from COVID-19. Each CDR3 is given with its conserved first and last residue. Fields, in order: clone size, D gene, V gene, J gene, CDR3 protein, CDR3 DNA. A D gene is named only where the DNA matches it firmly. The size entry is marked missing in some rows and otherwise reads once, few, many or a size class.

NA	TRBD1	TRBV11-3	TRBJ2-3	CASSIPAGGDTQYF	TGTGCCAGCAGCATCCCGGCAGGGGGAGATACGCAGTATTTT
NA	TRBD1	TRBV2	TRBJ2-7	CASSELGFTGTGPFEQYF	TGTGCCAGCAGTGAGTTGGGGTTTACCGGGACAGGGCCTTTCGAGCAGTACTTC
NA	TRBD1	TRBV29-1	TRBJ1-2	CSVPRGPLYGYTF	TGCAGCGTCCCCAGGGGGCCCCTCTATGGCTACACCTTC
NA	NA	TRBV9	TRBJ2-7	CASSVDLTSTYEQYF	TGTGCCAGCAGCGTAGATCTCACATCAACCTACGAGCAGTACTTC
NA	NA	TRBV10-3	TRBJ1-2	CAISPERNYGYTF	TGTGCCATCAGTCCGGAGAGGAACTATGGCTACACCTTC
NA	TRBD2	TRBV7-8	TRBJ2-1	CASSLGISGNNEQFF	TGTGCCAGCAGCTTAGGGATTAGCGGGAACAATGAGCAGTTCTTC
NA	TRBD2	TRBV25-1	TRBJ2-2	CASSQFGRGGLDTGELFF	TGTGCCAGCAGTCAATTTGGGCGGGGGGGCCTGGACACCGGGGAGCTGTTTTTT
NA	NA	TRBV5-4	TRBJ1-1	CASSSGGTGEAFF	TGTGCCAGCAGCTCCGGGGGGACGGGTGAAGCTTTCTTT
NA	NA	TRBV13	TRBJ2-2	CASSPFTGQLANTGELFF	TGTGCCAGCAGCCCATTTACAGGACAACTCGCGAACACCGGGGAGCTGTTTTTT
NA	NA	TRBV28	TRBJ1-1	CASTVTRPSTEAFF	TGTGCCAGCACCGTTACCCGTCCGAGCACTGAAGCTTTCTTT
few	NA	TRBV29-1	TRBJ1-1	CSVKYREMEAFF	TGCAGCGTTAAGTACAGGGAAATGGAAGCTTTCTTT
few	TRBD2	TRBV5-4	TRBJ2-3	CASSISGGGIDTQYF	TGTGCCAGCAGCATTAGCGGGGGCGGGATAGATACGCAGTATTTT
NA	NA	TRBV9	TRBJ1-1	CASSAGRSGTEAFF	TGTGCCAGCAGCGCCGGAAGGTCAGGGACTGAAGCTTTCTTT
NA	NA	TRBV3-1/TRBV3-2	TRBJ2-1	CASSQDFESRSYNEQFF	TGTGCCAGCAGCCAAGATTTCGAGTCGAGATCCTACAATGAGCAGTTCTTC
few	TRBD1	TRBV5-1	TRBJ2-1	CASSHGTAYNEQFF	TGCGCCAGCAGCCACGGGACAGCCTACAATGAGCAGTTCTTC
NA	NA	TRBV4-3	TRBJ2-7	CASSQDITAYEQYF	TGCGCCAGCAGCCAAGATATTACAGCCTACGAGCAGTACTTC
many	NA	TRBV28	TRBJ1-2	CASRVQGIFGYTF	TGTGCCAGCAGGGTACAGGGCATCTTTGGCTACACCTTC
NA	TRBD2	TRBV20-1	TRBJ2-5	CSASRGAGEVETQYF	TGCAGTGCTAGTCGAGGCGCGGGAGAGGTAGAGACCCAGTACTTC
NA	NA	TRBV7-2	TRBJ2-3	CASSLGGGATWGTQYF	TGTGCCAGCAGCTTAGGTGGGGGGGCTACGTGGGGCACGCAGTATTTT
NA	TRBD1	TRBV7-9	TRBJ1-2	CASSFQSGGYGYTF	TGTGCCAGCAGCTTTCAGTCAGGGGGCTATGGCTACACCTTC
few	NA	TRBV4-2	TRBJ1-4	CASSQDRDEKLFF	TGTGCCAGCAGCCAAGATAGAGATGAAAAACTGTTTTTT
NA	NA	TRBV12-3/TRBV12-4	TRBJ1-2	CASSLRQDYGYTF	TGTGCCAGCAGTTTGAGACAAGACTATGGCTACACCTTC
NA	NA	TRBV4-1	TRBJ1-4	CASSQVEGFNEKLFF	TGCGCCAGCAGCCAAGTGGAGGGATTTAATGAAAAACTGTTTTTT
once	TRBD2	TRBV11-2	TRBJ2-7	CASTREGWGTEDYEQYF	TGTGCCAGCACCAGGGAGGGGTGGGGCACGGAAGACTACGAGCAGTACTTC
NA	NA	TRBV4-2	TRBJ1-1	CASSQDEGQDTEAFF	TGTGCCAGCAGCCAAGATGAAGGACAAGACACTGAAGCTTTCTTT
NA	TRBD2	TRBV19	TRBJ2-2	CASSISGRTNTGELFF	TGTGCCAGTAGTATTAGCGGGAGGACGAACACCGGGGAGCTGTTTTTT
NA	NA	TRBV7-8	TRBJ1-2	CASSSSTTENYGYTF	TGTGCCAGCAGCTCATCGACTACAGAAAACTATGGCTACACCTTC
once	TRBD1	TRBV7-2	TRBJ1-4	CASSYRQGEGGKLFF	TGTGCCAGCAGCTACAGACAGGGGGAAGGAGGAAAACTGTTTTTT
NA	NA	TRBV5-4	TRBJ2-2	CASSLYRANTGELFF	TGTGCCAGCAGCTTGTACCGCGCGAACACCGGGGAGCTGTTTTTT
NA	NA	TRBV28	TRBJ1-3	CASSLLQAYSGNTIYF	TGTGCCAGCAGTCTTCTGCAGGCCTACTCTGGAAACACCATATATTTT
NA	NA	TRBV11-2	TRBJ2-7	CAGQRGTYEQYF	TGTGCCGGACAGCGGGGTACCTACGAGCAGTACTTC
NA	NA	TRBV11-2	TRBJ2-1	CASSLGDKQFF	TGTGCCAGCAGCTTAGGGGACAAGCAGTTCTTC
NA	NA	TRBV7-9	TRBJ1-1	CASSRDSEAFF	TGTGCCAGCAGCCGAGACAGTGAAGCTTTCTTT
NA	TRBD1	TRBV4-3	TRBJ2-7	CASSIRTGGYEQYF	TGCGCCAGCAGCATCCGGACAGGGGGCTACGAGCAGTACTTC
NA	TRBD2	TRBV6-2/TRBV6-3	TRBJ2-1	CASSYSWSSLAGGLYNEQFF	TGTGCCAGCAGTTACTCGTGGTCTAGTCTTGCGGGGGGCCTCTACAATGAGCAGTTCTTC
NA	NA	TRBV4-1	TRBJ1-2	CASSQDQGWDKGYTF	TGCGCCAGCAGCCAAGACCAGGGTTGGGATAAGGGCTACACCTTC
NA	NA	TRBV28	TRBJ1-1	CASSLPFGF	TGTGCCAGCAGTTTACCCTTCGGGTTT